These T cell receptor beta chains were read from a single sample in a study of shared clonotypes between healthy human individuals. Using immunoSEQ multiplex PCR, the repertoire was profiled, and TCRdb retains in-frame clones only, with some absent. Among under 2.5 million clones listed, just under 95% were seen once. Sequenced sample: naive CD4+ T cells from PBMCs. The receptors were sampled from a young man in good health. Some clones in this sample may be carry-over from other donors' samples. The CDR3 runs from the conserved cysteine through the conserved F or W. D genes are given only for firm matches. Clone size is stated in some rows and not others, as once, few, many or a class when expanded.

.,TRBV5-1,TRBJ2-1,15,TRBD2,TGCGCCAGCAGCTTGGCCCAGCGGGAACGCGGTGAGCAGTTCTTC,CASSLAQRERGEQFF
.,TRBV7-3,TRBJ1-2,12,.,TGTGCCAGCAGCTTAGACAACAGCCTCTACACCTTC,CASSLDNSLYTF
.,TRBV19,TRBJ2-1,13,TRBD2,TGTGCCAGTAGTATTTTAGCGGGAGTTGGGCAGTTCTTC,CASSILAGVGQFF
.,TRBV2,TRBJ1-2,14,.,TGTGCCAGCAGTATCCAATGGGGGGCGGATGGCTACACCTTC,CASSIQWGADGYTF
.,TRBV11-2,TRBJ2-1,15,TRBD2,TGTGCCAGCAGCTTAGTGATACTAGCGGGAGAAGAGCAGTTCTTC,CASSLVILAGEEQFF
once,TRBV28,TRBJ1-4,14,.,TGTGCCAGCAGCCTCCCGCCACTTAATGAAAAACTGTTTTTT,CASSLPPLNEKLFF
.,TRBV28,TRBJ2-1,14,TRBD1,TGTGCCAGCAGTGGGACAGGGAGAAGATATGAGCAGTTCTTC,CASSGTGRRYEQFF
.,TRBV18,TRBJ2-5,15,TRBD1,TGTGCCAGCTCACCACAACAAGGGACAGGGGAGACCCAGTACTTC,CASSPQQGTGETQYF
.,TRBV27,TRBJ2-1,15,.,TGTGCCAGCAGTTCGCCGCCGAGCTCCTACAATGAGCAGTTCTTC,CASSSPPSSYNEQFF
.,TRBV4-1,TRBJ1-1,15,TRBD1,TGCGCCAGCAGCCAAGATAGCACAGGGGGGAGGAGAGCTTTCTTT,CASSQDSTGGRRAFF
.,TRBV5-4,TRBJ2-1,15,.,TGTGCCAGCACCAATAGTAAGCATGGGGCTACCAAGCAGTTCTTC,CASTNSKHGATKQFF
.,TRBV5-8,TRBJ1-6,14,TRBD1,TGTGCCAGCAGCCCGTGGACAGGGAATTCACCCCTCCACTTT,CASSPWTGNSPLHF
.,TRBV15,TRBJ1-2,14,.,TGTGCCACCAGCAGCGGGAGAGCTAACTATGGCTACACCTTC,CATSSGRANYGYTF
once,TRBV7-9,TRBJ2-7,15,TRBD1,TGTGCCAGCAGCCAGTCGGGACAGGGAAGCTACGAGCAGTACTTC,CASSQSGQGSYEQYF
.,TRBV5-4,TRBJ2-7,14,.,TGTGCCAGCAGCAAGGGGCCCCTCTCCTACGAGCAGTACTTC,CASSKGPLSYEQYF
.,TRBV7-2,TRBJ2-7,17,TRBD2,TGTGCCAGCAGTCATATAGTCGGGACTAGCGGGAGGGGCGAGCAGTACTTC,CASSHIVGTSGRGEQYF
.,TRBV19,TRBJ1-2,15,TRBD1,TGTGCCAGTAATGCCCCCCTCGGGACAGGGGCTGGCTACACCTTC,CASNAPLGTGAGYTF
.,TRBV6-5,TRBJ1-1,13,.,TGTGCCAGCAGTTACTCGGTCCCGGGGAGGGCTTTCTTT,CASSYSVPGRAFF
once,TRBV6-6,TRBJ2-1,14,.,TGTGCCAGCAGTCCCGACTCGGCCTACAATGAGCAGTTCTTC,CASSPDSAYNEQFF
.,TRBV15,TRBJ2-1,16,.,TGTGCCACCAGCACCCCAGGGACGGGTTCCTACAATGAGCAGTTCTTC,CATSTPGTGSYNEQFF
.,TRBV5-1,TRBJ1-2,15,.,TGCGCCAGCAGCCGCCGAGGCGGCGGAGACTATGGCTACACCTTC,CASSRRGGGDYGYTF
.,TRBV5-4,TRBJ2-2,16,.,TGTGCCAGCAGCTTTAACTCCGCTTTAAGGCCCGGGGAGCTGTTTTTT,CASSFNSALRPGELFF
.,TRBV14,TRBJ1-1,14,.,TGTGCCAGCAGCCTCCATTCCGGGGGCACTGAAGCTTTCTTT,CASSLHSGGTEAFF
once,TRBV29-1,TRBJ2-3,15,TRBD1,TGCAGCACACTAAGACAGGGTGGCGGCACAGATACGCAGTATTTT,CSTLRQGGGTDTQYF
.,TRBV7-3,TRBJ2-1,18,TRBD2,TGTGCCAGCAGCATAGGTGGGGCTAGCGGGAGTCCCTACAATGAGCAGTTCTTC,CASSIGGASGSPYNEQFF
.,TRBV5-6,TRBJ2-7,16,.,TGTGCCAGCAGCTTGGTTCTCGGAGATAGCTCCTACGAGCAGTACTTC,CASSLVLGDSSYEQYF
.,TRBV5-8,TRBJ2-7,20,TRBD2,TGTGCCAGCAGCTCGTACACCCTCCGACTAGCGGGAGGCCGGGGGTACGAGCAGTACTTC,CASSSYTLRLAGGRGYEQYF
.,TRBV5-1,TRBJ2-1,14,.,TGCGCCAGCAGGGTGGAGGGGTACTACAATGAGCAGTTCTTC,CASRVEGYYNEQFF
.,TRBV19,TRBJ1-2,18,TRBD1,TGTGCCAGTTCAACCAGAACCAAGATCGGACAGGGGCCCTATGGCTACACCTTC,CASSTRTKIGQGPYGYTF
.,TRBV27,TRBJ2-3,15,TRBD1,TGTGCCAGCAGAGGCAGGGGGCCGCGCTCCCATACGCAGTATTTT,CASRGRGPRSHTQYF
.,TRBV6-5,TRBJ1-1,16,.,TGTGCCAGCAGTTACTCGACGGGGGTAGTTGGAACTGAAGCTTTCTTT,CASSYSTGVVGTEAFF
once,TRBV5-1,TRBJ1-1,14,.,TGCGCCAGCAGGGACAGCTGGGTCGGCACTGAAGCTTTCTTT,CASRDSWVGTEAFF